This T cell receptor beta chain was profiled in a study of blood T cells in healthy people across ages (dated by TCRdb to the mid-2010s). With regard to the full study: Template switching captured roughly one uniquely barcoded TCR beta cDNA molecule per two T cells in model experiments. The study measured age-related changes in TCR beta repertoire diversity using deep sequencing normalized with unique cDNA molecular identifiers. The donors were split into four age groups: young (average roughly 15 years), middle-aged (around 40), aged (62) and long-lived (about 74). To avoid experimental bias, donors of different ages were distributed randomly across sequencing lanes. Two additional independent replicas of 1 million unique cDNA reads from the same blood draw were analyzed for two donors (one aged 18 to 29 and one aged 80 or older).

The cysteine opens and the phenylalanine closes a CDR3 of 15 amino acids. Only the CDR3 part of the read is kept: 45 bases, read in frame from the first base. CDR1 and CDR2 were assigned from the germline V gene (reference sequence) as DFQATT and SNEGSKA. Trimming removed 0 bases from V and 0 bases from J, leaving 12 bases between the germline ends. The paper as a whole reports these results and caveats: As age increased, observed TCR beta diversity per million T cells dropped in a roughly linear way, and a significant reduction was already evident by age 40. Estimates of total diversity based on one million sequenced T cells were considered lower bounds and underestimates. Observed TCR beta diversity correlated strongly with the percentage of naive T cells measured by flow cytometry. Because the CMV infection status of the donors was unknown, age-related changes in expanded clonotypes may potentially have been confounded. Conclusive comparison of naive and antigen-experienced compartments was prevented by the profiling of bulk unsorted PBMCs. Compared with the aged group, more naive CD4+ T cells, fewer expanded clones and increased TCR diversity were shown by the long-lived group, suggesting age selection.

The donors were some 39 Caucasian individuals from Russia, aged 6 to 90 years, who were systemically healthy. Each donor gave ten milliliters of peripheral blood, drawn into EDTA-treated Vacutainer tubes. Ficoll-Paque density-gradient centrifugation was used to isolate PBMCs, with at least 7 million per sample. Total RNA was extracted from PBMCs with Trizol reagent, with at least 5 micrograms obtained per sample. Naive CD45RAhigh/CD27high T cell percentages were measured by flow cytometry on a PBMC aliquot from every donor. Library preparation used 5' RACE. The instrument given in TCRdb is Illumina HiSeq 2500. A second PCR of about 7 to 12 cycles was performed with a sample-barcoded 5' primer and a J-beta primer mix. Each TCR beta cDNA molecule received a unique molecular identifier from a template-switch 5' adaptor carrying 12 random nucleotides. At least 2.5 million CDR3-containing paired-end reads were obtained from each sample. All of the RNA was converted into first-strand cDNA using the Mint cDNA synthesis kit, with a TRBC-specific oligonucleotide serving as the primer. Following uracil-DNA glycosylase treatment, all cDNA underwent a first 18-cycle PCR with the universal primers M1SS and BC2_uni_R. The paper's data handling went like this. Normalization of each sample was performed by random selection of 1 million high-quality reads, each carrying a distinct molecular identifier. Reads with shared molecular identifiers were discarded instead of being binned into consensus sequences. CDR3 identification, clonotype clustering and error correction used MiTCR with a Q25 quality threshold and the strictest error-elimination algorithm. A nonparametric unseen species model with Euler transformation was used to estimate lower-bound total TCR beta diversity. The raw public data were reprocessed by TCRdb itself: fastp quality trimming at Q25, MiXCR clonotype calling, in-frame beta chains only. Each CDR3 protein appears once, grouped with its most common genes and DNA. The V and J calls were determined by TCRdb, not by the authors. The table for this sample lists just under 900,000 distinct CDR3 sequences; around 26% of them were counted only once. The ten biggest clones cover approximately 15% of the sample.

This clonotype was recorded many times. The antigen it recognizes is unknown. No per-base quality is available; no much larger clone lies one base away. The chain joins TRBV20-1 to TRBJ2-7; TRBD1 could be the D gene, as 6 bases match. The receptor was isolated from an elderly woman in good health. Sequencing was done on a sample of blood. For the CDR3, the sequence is CSARDGGSASYEQYF. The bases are TGCAGTGCTAGAGATGGGGGCAGTGCCTCCTACGAGCAGTACTTC.